This T cell receptor beta chain was obtained from a study of blood T cell repertoires in COVID-19. About the study: Samples taken during acute and convalescent COVID-19 were collected in the United States, Italy and Spain. Sources were T cells, B-cell-depleted T cells, or PBMCs; the material itself was cDNA or gDNA.

In the study's own analysis: By means of reference gene primer amplification, nucleated cell counts were estimated. Profiled with immunoSEQ multiplex PCR; TCRdb holds only in-frame clones, not every one. V, J and clone size are taken as reported in that table, and D and trimming were inferred from the DNA itself. The sample consists of some 100,000 clones, 86% of them appearing once. Trimming removed 6 bases from V and 15 bases from J; junction bases left unmatched: 11. From germline, CDR1 is MDHEN and CDR2 SYDVKM. CDR3 length equals 12 residues. The chain has TRBV28 and TRBJ2-1; 7 bases line up with TRBD1. This TCR was recovered from a human donor in a cohort sampled during active COVID-19. The sequencing input was peripheral blood. CDR3 sequence: CASSLGGGSWFF. As DNA, the CDR3 is TGTGCCAGCAGCCTAGGGGGCGGCAGTTGGTTCTTC.